Reported below is one T cell receptor (beta chain). Its antigen remains unknown. These data come from a study of cytomegalovirus exposure and HLA in healthy donors. The CDR3 extends over 15 amino acids. Unmatched junction bases numbered 2, after V lost 0 bases and J lost 1 base. Germline V gene sequence: CDR1 SGHRS, CDR2 YFSETQ. The PCR employed 60 Vbeta primers together with 13 Jbeta primers. Libraries were prepared by immunoSEQ multiplex PCR; TCRdb keeps only in-frame clonotypes and omits some of them. The data hold more than 85,000 clones, with 60% to 75% observed a single time. Notes on the study in general: A few CMV-associated chains proved CMV antigen-specific in vitro. TCR beta chains numbering under 200 were designated cytomegalovirus-associated.

The TCR was taken from a female donor in good health and CMV-seronegative. Material for sequencing was PBMCs. V gene TRBV5-1 combines with J gene TRBJ2-7, with 9 bases identical to TRBD1. As DNA, the CDR3 is TGCGCCAGCAGCTTGGGCGGGACAGGGTCCTACGAGCAGTACTTC. Encoded protein: CASSLGGTGSYEQYF.